The rows below give T cell receptor beta chains drawn from one sample of a study of T cell repertoires in cytomegalovirus infection. MiXCR, applied by TCRdb to the reads, yields one record per CDR3 protein. Of fewer than 700,000 distinct CDR3 sequences listed, roughly a quarter are singletons. Sequencing was performed on CD8+ T cells from PBMCs. The origin of the receptors is a human donor in good health (CMV status not recorded). Some clones in this sample may be carry-over from other donors' samples. Each CDR3 is given with its conserved first and last residue. The D gene is left open where the match is weak. Size values are once, few and many counts, or a class for expanded clones, and some rows have none.

>TRBV4-3|TRBD2|many|TRBJ2-1
CASSQDPSGGANEQFF
TGCGCCAGCAGCCAAGATCCTAGCGGGGGGGCCAATGAGCAGTTCTTC
>TRBV12-3/TRBV12-4|.|many|TRBJ2-2
CASSPPDTGELFF
TGTGCCAGCAGTCCTCCAGACACCGGGGAGCTGTTTTTT
>TRBV28|.|many|TRBJ1-3
CASSLVNSGNTIYF
TGTGCCAGCAGTCTCGTAAACTCTGGAAACACCATATATTTT
>TRBV6-2/TRBV6-3|.|few|TRBJ2-2
CASSYYRPTELFF
TGTGCCAGCAGTTACTATCGCCCAACGGAGCTGTTTTTT
>TRBV29-1|.|.|TRBJ2-5
CSGTGTLSQYF
TGCAGCGGCACGGGGACCTTGAGCCAGTACTTC
>TRBV6-2/TRBV6-3|.|many|TRBJ2-1
CASSYSIRGNEQFF
TGTGCCAGCAGTTACTCGATTAGAGGCAATGAGCAGTTCTTC
>TRBV4-1|.|few|TRBJ2-2
CASSLPGTLIGDTGELFF
TGCGCCAGCAGCCTCCCCGGGACTCTCATCGGGGACACCGGGGAGCTGTTTTTT
>TRBV24-1|.|.|TRBJ2-1
CATADRSLNEQFF
TGTGCCACCGCCGACAGGTCCCTCAATGAGCAGTTCTTC
>TRBV7-8|.|many|TRBJ2-1
CASSVEGPNINEQFF
TGTGCCAGCAGCGTCGAGGGTCCAAATATCAATGAGCAGTTCTTC
>TRBV4-3|.|few|TRBJ2-3
CASSQVPSSGKVTDTQYF
TGCGCCAGCAGCCAAGTGCCCAGTTCAGGGAAGGTGACAGATACGCAGTATTTT
>TRBV2|.|few|TRBJ2-3
CASSEGGGLDTQYF
TGTGCCAGCAGTGAAGGAGGTGGACTGGATACGCAGTATTTT
>TRBV5-1|.|.|TRBJ2-3
CASSLGTVTDTQYF
TGCGCCAGCAGCTTGGGGACAGTCACAGATACGCAGTATTTT
>TRBV20-1|.|many|TRBJ1-5
CSARPPRRGNQPQHF
TGCAGTGCTAGACCCCCCCGGCGGGGCAATCAGCCCCAGCATTTT
>TRBV7-2|.|many|TRBJ2-1
CASSRTFEQFF
TGTGCCAGCAGCCGGACATTTGAGCAGTTCTTC
>TRBV7-2|TRBD2|.|TRBJ2-5
CASSLGGLAGFETQYF
TGTGCCAGCAGCTTAGGTGGGCTAGCGGGCTTTGAGACCCAGTACTTC
>TRBV14|TRBD2|.|TRBJ2-5
CASRERGEETQYF
TGTGCCAGCAGAGAACGGGGGGAAGAGACCCAGTACTTC
>TRBV6-2/TRBV6-3|.|.|TRBJ1-5
CASTNEEYSNQPQHF
TGTGCCAGCACTAACGAGGAATATAGCAATCAGCCCCAGCATTTT
>TRBV5-1|.|.|TRBJ2-2
CASSLGEGNTGELFF
TGCGCCAGCAGCTTAGGCGAGGGGAACACCGGGGAGCTGTTTTTT
>TRBV20-1|TRBD1|.|TRBJ1-6
CSARDPTGLGLPLHF
TGCAGTGCTAGGGACCCGACAGGGCTTGGTTTACCCCTCCACTTT
>TRBV18|.|few|TRBJ2-7
CANSQRGQSSYEQYF
TGTGCCAACTCACAAAGAGGACAGTCCTCCTACGAGCAGTACTTC
>TRBV7-8|TRBD2|many|TRBJ2-3
CASSRSGGAHTQYF
TGTGCCAGCAGCCGAAGCGGGGGGGCCCATACGCAGTATTTT
>TRBV25-1|TRBD1|.|TRBJ2-1
CASSESGQYYNEQFF
TGTGCCAGCAGTGAATCGGGACAGTACTACAATGAGCAGTTCTTC
>TRBV14|.|.|TRBJ2-1
CASSQDIRGNEQFF
TGTGCCAGCAGCCAAGATATCCGAGGAAATGAGCAGTTCTTC
>TRBV5-6|.|.|TRBJ1-1
CTSSLGAQGRTAFF
TGTACCAGCAGCTTGGGGGCCCAGGGACGGACAGCTTTCTTT
>TRBV18|TRBD1|.|TRBJ1-6
CASSPGYGDRHNSPLHF
TGTGCCAGCTCACCAGGTTACGGGGACAGGCATAATTCACCCCTCCACTTT
>TRBV4-1|.|.|TRBJ1-5
CASSQGLNLNQPQHF
TGCGCCAGCAGCCAAGGATTAAACCTCAATCAGCCCCAGCATTTT
>TRBV28|.|few|TRBJ2-1
CASHDRTYNEQFF
TGTGCCAGCCACGATAGGACCTACAATGAGCAGTTCTTC
>TRBV3-1|.|few|TRBJ2-6
CASSEGGGTNVLTF
TGTGCCAGCAGCGAGGGGGGTGGGACCAACGTCCTGACTTTC
>TRBV10-3|.|few|TRBJ2-5
CAISESDTDSLQETQYF
TGTGCCATCAGTGAGTCGGATACAGACTCTCTCCAAGAGACCCAGTACTTC
>TRBV7-9|TRBD1|many|TRBJ2-3
CASILGQASTDTQYF
TGTGCCAGCATCCTAGGACAGGCGAGCACAGATACGCAGTATTTT
>TRBV7-9|.|many|TRBJ1-4
CASSKGTSNEKLFF
TGTGCCAGCAGCAAAGGGACAAGCAATGAAAAACTGTTTTTT
>TRBV5-5|TRBD1|few|TRBJ2-1
CASSQTGVEYNEQFF
TGTGCCAGCAGCCAGACAGGGGTGGAATACAATGAGCAGTTCTTC
>TRBV29-1|.|.|TRBJ1-5
CSVGLGGRDQPQHF
TGCAGCGTTGGGCTGGGGGGGCGAGATCAGCCCCAGCATTTT
>TRBV12-3/TRBV12-4|.|many|TRBJ2-3
CAAPGRGTDTQYF
TGTGCCGCCCCGGGGCGCGGCACAGATACGCAGTATTTT
>TRBV7-9|TRBD1|few|TRBJ1-2
CASTIRTGEYGYTF
TGTGCCAGCACCATTCGGACAGGAGAATATGGCTACACCTTC
>TRBV20-1|.|.|TRBJ2-7
CSAAKGDEQYF
TGCAGTGCGGCGAAGGGAGACGAGCAGTACTTC
>TRBV6-8|.|.|TRBJ1-4
CASSYVGQPSPNEKLFF
TGTGCCAGCAGTTACGTCGGACAGCCCTCGCCTAATGAAAAACTGTTTTTT